The 23 T cell receptor beta chains below come from one sample, sequenced in a study of cytomegalovirus exposure and HLA in healthy donors. Use of 60 Vbeta and 13 Jbeta primers characterized the PCR. TCRdb's table, derived via immunoSEQ multiplex PCR, lists solely in-frame clones and lacks some. Of some 160,000 clones listed, around 77% were seen once; the top ten hold 1.6%. Sequenced sample: PBMCs. These receptors all stem from a woman aged 30 to 39 in good health and CMV-seronegative.

J is TRBJ2-5 and V is TRBV27; a possible D gene is TRBD2 (6 bases). This CDR3 is 16 amino acids long. Trimming shortened V by 1 base and J by 2 bases, and 14 bases separated the two germline ends. In germline, CDR1 is MNHEY, CDR2 SMNVEV (reference sequence). In DNA form, the CDR3 reads TGTGCCAGCAGTTTATGGGACTCATTGGGGCAAGAGACCCAGTACTTC. This gives the protein CASSLWDSLGQETQYF.

The V call is TRBV6-6, the J call TRBJ1-2; D may be TRBD1 (6 bases). Germline V gene lookup returns CDR1 MNHNY and CDR2 SVGAGI (reference sequence). The V end lost 7 bases, the J end lost 4 bases, and 19 bases lay between the germline ends. This CDR3 comprises 15 residues. CDR3 protein: CASTQSRGLSYGYTF. Here the CDR3 DNA reads TGTGCCAGCACCCAGTCGAGGGGGTTATCCTATGGCTACACCTTC.

The V gene is TRBV5-1, the J gene TRBJ2-7; 9 bases agree with TRBD2. Germline trimming cut 0 bases from V and 5 bases from J; bases unmatched to any gene: 9. The CDR3 contains 16 residues. CDR1 and CDR2 from the germline V gene are SGHRS and YFSETQ. The CDR3, as DNA: TGCGCCAGCAGCTTGGCGAGGGCTAGCGGGATTGACGAGCAGTACTTC. The encoded protein is CASSLARASGIDEQYF.

V gene TRBV18 combines with J gene TRBJ2-3; 11 positions agree with TRBD2. CDR3 size: 15 residues. Germline CDR1 is KGHSH and CDR2 is LQKENI. J gave up 9 bases and V 2 bases, and 7 bases lay outside the gene matches. The CDR3 DNA reads TGTGCCAGCTCACCAGCGACTAGCGGGATTCTAACGCAGTATTTT. Its translation is CASSPATSGILTQYF.

The CDR3 protein is CASSVRQGRRGYTF. Written as DNA, the CDR3 is TGTGCCAGCAGCGTAAGACAGGGACGCAGGGGCTACACCTTC. The chain combines TRBV7-2 with TRBJ1-2; TRBD1 matches 7 bases. The CDR3 extends over 14 amino acids. Per the germline V gene, CDR1 is SGHTA and CDR2 is FQGNSA. The J segment lost 8 bases and the V segment lost 5 bases, leaving 11 bases of the junction unmatched.

The chain links TRBV5-1 to TRBJ1-2, with D uncertain. Trimming left V 0 bases short and J 3 bases short, with 9 bases between. The CDR3 covers 14 residues. Germline V lookup: CDR1 SGHRS, CDR2 YFSETQ. CDR3 in amino acids: CASSLDSLDYGYTF. CDR3 nucleotide sequence: TGCGCCAGCAGCTTGGACAGTTTGGACTATGGCTACACCTTC.

The rearrangement joins TRBV10-3 to TRBJ1-3; D unresolved. Germline V CDR1 and CDR2: ENHRY, SYGVKD. The CDR3 runs 15 residues. Trimming stripped 10 bases from V and 0 bases from J, with 16 bases between. The DNA for the CDR3 is TGTGCCACCATGGCCCTAGGCAGCTCTGGAAACACCATATATTTT. It is translated as CATMALGSSGNTIYF.

The CDR3: CASGRDKGSYGYTF. DNA for the CDR3: TGTGCCAGCGGCCGGGACAAGGGAAGCTATGGCTACACCTTC. The V and J genes are TRBV21-1 and TRBJ1-2; the table names TRBD1, a call not compared with the DNA. TRBV21-1 constitutes a pseudogene. The CDR3 is 14 residues long.

This chain links TRBV5-8 with TRBJ1-5; D gene unclear. V lost 0 bases, J lost 5 bases, and 3 bases lay in between. The germline gives CDR1 SGHTS, CDR2 YDEGEE. This CDR3 has 12 residues. The CDR3 is CASSLADQPQHF. CDR3 DNA sequence: TGTGCCAGCAGCTTGGCCGATCAGCCCCAGCATTTT.

The chain has TRBV30 and TRBJ1-2; possibly TRBD1 for D (5 bases). Trimming left V 2 bases short and J 1 base short, with 17 bases between. CDR3 length: 16 residues. CDR1 GTSNPN and CDR2 SVGIG come from the germline V gene (reference sequence). DNA of the CDR3: TGTGCCTGGAGTTTGCCTACAGGACCGATTAACTATGGCTACACCTTC. Its protein product is CAWSLPTGPINYGYTF.

Concerning this clone itself: Compared with germline, one end of the junction differs, possibly owing to a read error. The chain recombines TRBV19 with TRBJ1-2, with D uncertain. This CDR3 contains 12 residues. CDR1 is LNHDA and CDR2 is SQIVND in the germline V gene (reference sequence). DNA of the CDR3: TGTGCCAGTAGTATAGTCAACAGTATTCGGTCCTTC. It yields the protein CASSIVNSIRSF.

J is TRBJ1-1 and V is TRBV6-1, with 9 bases aligning to TRBD1. The CDR3 has 17 residues. V was pared by 4 bases and J by 1 base, with 10 bases of the junction left unmatched. Germline CDR1 reads MNHNS; CDR2 reads SASEGT. The CDR3 is CASSGDRVGIRNTEAFF. The DNA of the CDR3 is TGTGCCAGCAGTGGGGACAGGGTTGGGATTCGGAACACTGAAGCTTTCTTT.

V usage is TRBV7-2 and J usage is TRBJ2-1, with TRBD2 identical over 14 bases. From germline, CDR1 is SGHTA and CDR2 FQGNSA. The CDR3 extends over 15 amino acids. The V and J ends lost 5 bases and 8 bases, in that order; junction bases with no gene match: 5. This chain's CDR3 is CASSQGLAGGYEQFF. As DNA, the CDR3 is TGTGCCAGCAGCCAAGGACTAGCGGGGGGCTATGAGCAGTTCTTC.

V gene TRBV4-1 combines with J gene TRBJ1-1; D not certain. The CDR3 has 14 residues. Germline CDR1 reads MGHRA; CDR2 reads YSYEKL. V dropped 0 bases and J dropped 3 bases, with 8 bases sitting between them. This chain's CDR3 is CASSQEWAHTEAFF. The CDR3 bases are TGCGCCAGCAGCCAAGAGTGGGCCCACACTGAAGCTTTCTTT.

This clone was observed once. The CDR3 DNA is TGTGCCAGCAGCGCGAGGACAGGGGAAAATTCACCCCTCCACTTT. Amino acids: CASSARTGENSPLHF. This rearrangement joins TRBV7-6 to TRBJ1-6, with 9 bases matching TRBD1. Trimming took 5 bases from V and 7 from J; bases not matched to a gene: 6. This CDR3 region has 15 residues. Germline V lookup: CDR1 SGHVS, CDR2 FNYEAQ.

CDR3 coding DNA: TGTGCCAGCAGCTTAGGGGCAGGGCGCGGTGGCTACACCTTC. It encodes CASSLGAGRGGYTF. The chain carries TRBV11-2 and TRBJ1-2; weak D call: TRBD1 (5 bases). CDR3 length: 14 amino acids. Looked up from germline, CDR1 is SGHAT and CDR2 is FQNNGV. V lost 1 base and J lost 7, with 13 bases in between.

The genes are TRBV13 and TRBJ2-7, with D uncertain. CDR1 is PRHDT and CDR2 is FYEKMQ in the germline V gene (reference sequence). The CDR3 contains 14 residues. Trimming removed 5 bases from V and 0 bases from J, with 11 bases in between. The CDR3 loop is CASSPRDFSYEQYF. The DNA for the CDR3 is TGTGCCAGCAGCCCGCGCGATTTCTCCTACGAGCAGTACTTC.

This clone turned up a few times. The J gene is TRBJ2-7, the V gene TRBV4-1, with TRBD2 matching over 11 bases. Germline V gene lookup returns CDR1 MGHRA and CDR2 YSYEKL. The CDR3 extends over 16 amino acids. After removal of 1 base from V and 0 bases from J, the junction contained 2 bases not matched to a gene. The CDR3 region is CASSQGLAGISYEQYF. DNA of the CDR3: TGCGCCAGCAGCCAAGGACTAGCGGGGATCTCCTACGAGCAGTACTTC.

V usage is TRBV5-1 and J usage is TRBJ2-3; TRBD1 agrees at 9 bases. Germline assignment: CDR1 SGHRS and CDR2 YFSETQ. V trimming: 0 bases; J trimming: 9 bases; junction bases outside the gene matches: 8. The CDR3 length is 15 residues. CDR3 protein: CASSLGTGTGMTQYF. The CDR3 nucleotides are TGCGCCAGCAGCTTGGGGACCGGGACAGGGATGACGCAGTATTTT.

V gene TRBV27 combines with J gene TRBJ1-2; 10 bases are a match to TRBD1. Losses at the gene ends were 3 bases for V and 4 bases for J; bases not matched to a gene: 5. Germline values: CDR1 MNHEY, CDR2 SMNVEV (reference sequence). The CDR3 loop spans 15 amino acids. The CDR3 reads CASSFGTGESYGYTF. The CDR3 nucleotides read TGTGCCAGCAGTTTTGGGACAGGGGAGAGCTATGGCTACACCTTC.

This clone was counted a few times. V is TRBV13 and J is TRBJ2-3, with unresolved D. Trimming removed 1 base from V and 2 bases from J, with 13 bases in between. Germline CDR1 and CDR2: PRHDT and FYEKMQ (reference sequence). The CDR3 is 16 residues long. The DNA of the CDR3 is TGTGCCAGCAGCTTAGAAACGGGTCCCACCACAGATACGCAGTATTTT. This translates into CASSLETGPTTDTQYF. Full variable domain (rest looked up from reference TRBV13 and TRBJ2-3): AAGVIQSPRHLIKEKRETATLKCYPIPRHDTVYWYQQGPGQDPQFLISFYEKMQSDKGSIPDRFSAQQFSDYHSELNMSSLELGDSALYFCASSLETGPTTDTQYFGPGTRLTVL.

V and J are TRBV28 and TRBJ1-6, with a weak D call TRBD1 (6 bases). The CDR3 consists of 16 residues. Germline CDR1 is MDHEN and CDR2 is SYDVKM. V lost 2 bases to trimming and J lost 7 bases, with 15 bases between them. The CDR3 region has the DNA TGTGCCAGCAGTTTAGAAGCCCAGGGGTGGAATTCACCCCTCCACTTT. It specifies CASSLEAQGWNSPLHF.

The rearrangement links TRBV28 to TRBJ1-1; 8 bases are shared with TRBD1. The CDR3 totals 12 residues. The V gene end was trimmed by 1 base and the J gene end by 12 bases; junction bases not matched to a gene: 4. Germline V gives CDR1 MDHEN, CDR2 SYDVKM. This chain's CDR3 is CASSLYGQGTFF. The DNA of the CDR3 is TGTGCCAGCAGTTTATATGGACAGGGTACTTTCTTT.